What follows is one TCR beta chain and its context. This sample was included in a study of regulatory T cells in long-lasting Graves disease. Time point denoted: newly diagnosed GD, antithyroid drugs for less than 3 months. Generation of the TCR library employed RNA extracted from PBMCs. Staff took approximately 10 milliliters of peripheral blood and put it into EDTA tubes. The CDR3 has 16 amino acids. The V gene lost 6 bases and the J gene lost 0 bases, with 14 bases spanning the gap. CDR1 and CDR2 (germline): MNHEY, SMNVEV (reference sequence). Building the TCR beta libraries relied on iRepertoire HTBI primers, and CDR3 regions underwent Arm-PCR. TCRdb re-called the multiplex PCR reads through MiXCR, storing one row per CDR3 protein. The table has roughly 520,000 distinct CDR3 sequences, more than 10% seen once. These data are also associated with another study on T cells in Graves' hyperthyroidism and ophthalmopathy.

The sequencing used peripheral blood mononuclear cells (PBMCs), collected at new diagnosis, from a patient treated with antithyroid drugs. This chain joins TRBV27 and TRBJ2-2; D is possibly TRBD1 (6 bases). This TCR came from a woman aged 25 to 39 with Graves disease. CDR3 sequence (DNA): TGTGCCAGCAGCGGCACCAGGGGCCCGAACACCGGGGAGCTGTTTTTT. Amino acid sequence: CASSGTRGPNTGELFF.